The 12 T cell receptor beta chains below were found in one sample sequenced in a study of shared clonotypes between healthy human individuals. The protocol was immunoSEQ multiplex PCR, while the TCRdb copy is restricted to in-frame clones and leaves out a portion. The table shows fewer than 3 million clones, with around 93% occurring only once. Input material: naive CD4+ T cells from PBMCs. Subset indicated: CD45RA+ positively selected. These receptor sequences come from a man aged 18 to 29 in good health. Some clones in this sample may be carry-over from other donors' samples.

Points on this clone: This specimen includes other DNA sequences encoding the same CDR3. The rearrangement joins TRBV9 to TRBJ2-5, with TRBD2 identical over 8 bases. Trimming cost V 0 bases and J 5 bases; bases outside gene matches: 3. The CDR3 is made up of 14 amino acids. Germline V gives CDR1 SGDLS, CDR2 YYNGEE. CDR3 region: CASSVVPSGETQYF. The CDR3 nucleotides read TGTGCCAGCAGCGTAGTACCTAGCGGGGAGACCCAGTACTTC.

This sequence joins TRBV29-1 and TRBJ2-1; weak D call: TRBD2 (5 bases). V lost 6 bases, J lost 2 bases, and 14 bases lay in between. Germline V CDR1 and CDR2: SQVTM, ANQGSEA. This CDR3 has 14 residues. In nucleotides, the CDR3 is TGCAGCGTCCCGACTCCCGGGGCCTACAATGAGCAGTTCTTC. This codes for CSVPTPGAYNEQFF.

As for this clone: At the DNA level, this CDR3 is encoded by other sequences in the same sample as well. The chain uses TRBV4-2 and TRBJ2-5; no reliable D call. The germline V gene encodes CDR1 LGHNA and CDR2 YNFKEQ. The CDR3 spans 12 residues. Trimming left V 0 bases short and J 7 bases short, with 6 bases between. The CDR3 bases are TGTGCCAGCAGCCAAGAACTGGGGACCCAGTACTTC. Protein product: CASSQELGTQYF.

This chain uses TRBV11-2 with TRBJ2-7; D is possibly TRBD1 or TRBD2 (5 bases each). The CDR3 is 13 residues long. Deletions cut 5 bases from V and 6 bases from J, with 14 bases between. Germline assignment: CDR1 SGHAT and CDR2 FQNNGV. The CDR3 bases are TGTGCCAGCAGCCCTGGGACCCTCGCCGAGCAGTACTTC. The encoded protein is CASSPGTLAEQYF.

The V and J genes are TRBV19 and TRBJ2-7; 7 nucleotides match TRBD1. There are 14 residues in the CDR3. After removal of 5 bases from V and 3 bases from J, the junction contained 7 bases not matched to a gene. The germline V gene encodes CDR1 LNHDA and CDR2 SQIVND (reference sequence). CDR3 in amino acids: CASSPRDSLYEQYF. The CDR3 bases are TGTGCCAGTAGTCCCCGGGACAGCCTCTACGAGCAGTACTTC. Filled out from reference TRBV19 and TRBJ2-7, the complete variable domain reads DGGITQSPKYLFRKEGQNVTLSCEQNLNHDAMYWYRQDPGQGLRLIYYSQIVNDFQKGDIAEGYSVSREKKESFPLTVTSAQKNPTAFYLCASSPRDSLYEQYFGPGTRLTVT.

This chain uses TRBV6-6 with TRBJ2-2; 10 bases are shared with TRBD1. CDR1 is MNHNY, CDR2 SVGAGI, per germline (reference sequence). V was pared by 7 bases and J by 6 bases, with 5 bases of the junction left unmatched. This CDR3 spans 14 amino acids. The DNA of the CDR3 is TGTGCCAGCAATGACAGGGGGCGCGCCGGGGAGCTGTTTTTT. This gives the protein CASNDRGRAGELFF.

The J gene is TRBJ1-2, the V gene TRBV7-2, with TRBD1 matching over 7 bases. Germline V gene lookup returns CDR1 SGHTA and CDR2 FQGNSA. V was pared by 2 bases and J by 6 bases, with 6 bases of the junction left unmatched. The CDR3 consists of 14 residues. This CDR3 reads CASSLRQGSDGYTF. DNA of the CDR3: TGTGCCAGCAGCTTACGACAGGGTTCTGATGGCTACACCTTC.

V gene TRBV5-1 combines with J gene TRBJ2-7; D possibly uses TRBD1 or TRBD2 (5 bases each). CDR1 is SGHRS and CDR2 is YFSETQ in the germline V gene. Trimming stripped 6 bases from V and 0 bases from J, with 10 bases between. The length of the CDR3 is 13 residues. CDR3 amino acids: CASTGLSSYEQYF. DNA of the CDR3: TGCGCCAGCACGGGGCTTAGCTCCTACGAGCAGTACTTC. Together with reference TRBV5-1 and TRBJ2-7, the CDR3 gives the full variable domain: KAGVTQTPRYLIKTRGQQVTLSCSPISGHRSVSWYQQTPGQGLQFLFEYFSETQRNKGNFPGRFSGRQFSNSRSEMNVSTLELGDSALYLCASTGLSSYEQYFGPGTRLTVT.

The rearrangement links TRBV10-3 to TRBJ2-5; D is possibly TRBD1 (6 bases). Trimming took off 6 bases at V and 5 bases at J, with 10 bases between the two ends. The CDR3 loop spans 12 amino acids. Germline CDR1 reads ENHRY; CDR2 reads SYGVKD. CDR3 nucleotides: TGTGCCATCAGCACAGGGATGGAGACCCAGTACTTC. Translation: CAISTGMETQYF.

This chain links TRBV5-6 with TRBJ2-3; the D gene is possibly TRBD1 (6 bases). Germline V gives CDR1 SGHDT, CDR2 YYEEEE. This CDR3 is built from 16 residues. Trimming took off 4 bases at V and 0 bases at J, with 15 bases between the two ends. CDR3 loop: CASSPRGRASTDTQYF. In nucleotides, the CDR3 is TGTGCCAGCAGCCCCAGGGGCAGGGCCAGCACAGATACGCAGTATTTT. Combining the CDR3 with reference TRBV5-6 and TRBJ2-3 gives the whole variable domain DAGVTQSPTHLIKTRGQQVTLRCSPKSGHDTVSWYQQALGQGPQFIFQYYEEEERQRGNFPDRFSGHQFPNYSSELNVNALLLGDSALYLCASSPRGRASTDTQYFGPGTRLTVL.

V and J are TRBV27 and TRBJ2-2; 13 nucleotides line up with TRBD2. In germline, CDR1 is MNHEY, CDR2 SMNVEV (reference sequence). This CDR3 comprises 16 residues. V trimming: 5 bases; J trimming: 5 bases; junction bases outside the gene matches: 5. DNA for the CDR3: TGTGCCAGCAGTGGACTAGCGGGAGTAAAGACCGGGGAGCTGTTTTTT. Protein product: CASSGLAGVKTGELFF.

The V gene is TRBV5-1, the J gene TRBJ2-2; TRBD2 agrees at 9 bases. The CDR3 sequence is 16 residues long. V lost 0 bases to trimming and J lost 7 bases; unmatched junction nucleotides: 7. Looked up from germline, CDR1 is SGHRS and CDR2 is YFSETQ. The CDR3 DNA sequence: TGCGCCAGCAGCTTGGTCTCTAGCGGGACGAACGGGGAGCTGTTTTTT. It is translated as CASSLVSSGTNGELFF.